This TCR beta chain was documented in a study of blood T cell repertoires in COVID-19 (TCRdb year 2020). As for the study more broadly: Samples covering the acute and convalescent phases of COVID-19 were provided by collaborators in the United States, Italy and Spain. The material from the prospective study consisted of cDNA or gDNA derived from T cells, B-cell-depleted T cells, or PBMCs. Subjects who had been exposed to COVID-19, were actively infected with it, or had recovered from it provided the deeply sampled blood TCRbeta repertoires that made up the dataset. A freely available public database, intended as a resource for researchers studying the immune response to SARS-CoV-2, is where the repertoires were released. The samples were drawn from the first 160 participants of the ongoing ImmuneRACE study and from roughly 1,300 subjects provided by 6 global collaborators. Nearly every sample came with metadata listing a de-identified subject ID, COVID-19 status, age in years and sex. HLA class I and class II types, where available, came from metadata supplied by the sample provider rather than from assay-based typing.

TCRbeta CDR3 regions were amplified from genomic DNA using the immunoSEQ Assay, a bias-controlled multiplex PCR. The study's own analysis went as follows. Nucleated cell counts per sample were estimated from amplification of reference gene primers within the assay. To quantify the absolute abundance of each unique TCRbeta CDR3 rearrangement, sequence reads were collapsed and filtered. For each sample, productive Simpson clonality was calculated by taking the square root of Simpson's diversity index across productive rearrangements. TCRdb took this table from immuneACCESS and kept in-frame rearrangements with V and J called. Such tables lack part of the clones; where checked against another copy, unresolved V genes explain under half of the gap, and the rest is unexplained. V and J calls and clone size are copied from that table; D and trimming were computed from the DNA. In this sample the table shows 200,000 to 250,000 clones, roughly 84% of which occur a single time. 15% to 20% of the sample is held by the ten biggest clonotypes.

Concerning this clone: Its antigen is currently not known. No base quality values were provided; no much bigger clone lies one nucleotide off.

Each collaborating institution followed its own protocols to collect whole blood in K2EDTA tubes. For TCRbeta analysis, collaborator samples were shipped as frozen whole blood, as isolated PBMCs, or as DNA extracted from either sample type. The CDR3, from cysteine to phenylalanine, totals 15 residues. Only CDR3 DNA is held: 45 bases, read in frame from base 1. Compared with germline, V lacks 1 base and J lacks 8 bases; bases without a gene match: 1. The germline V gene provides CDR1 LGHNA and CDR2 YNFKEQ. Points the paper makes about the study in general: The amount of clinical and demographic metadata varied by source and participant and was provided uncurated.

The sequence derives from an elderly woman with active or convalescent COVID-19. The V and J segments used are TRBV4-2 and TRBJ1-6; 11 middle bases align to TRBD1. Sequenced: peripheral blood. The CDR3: CASSQGGQGDSPLHF. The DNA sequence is TGTGCCAGCAGCCAAGGGGGACAGGGGGATTCACCCCTCCACTTT.